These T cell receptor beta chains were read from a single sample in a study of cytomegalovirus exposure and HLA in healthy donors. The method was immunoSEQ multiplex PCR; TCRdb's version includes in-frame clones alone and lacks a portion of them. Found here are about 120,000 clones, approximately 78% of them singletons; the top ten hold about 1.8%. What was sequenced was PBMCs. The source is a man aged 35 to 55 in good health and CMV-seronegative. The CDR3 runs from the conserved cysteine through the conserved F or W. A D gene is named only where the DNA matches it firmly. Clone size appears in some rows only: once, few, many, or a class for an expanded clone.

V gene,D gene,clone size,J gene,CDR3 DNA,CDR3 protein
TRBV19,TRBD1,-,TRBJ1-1,TGTGCCAGTAGTCGAAACTTTGACAGGGGGCGAACTGAAGCTTTCTTT,CASSRNFDRGRTEAFF
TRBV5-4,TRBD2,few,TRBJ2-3,TGTGCCAGCAGCTTCCGACTAGCGGGGGGGACAGATACGCAGTATTTT,CASSFRLAGGTDTQYF
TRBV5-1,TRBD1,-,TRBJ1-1,TGCGCCAGCAGCTTGGGGACAGGGGGAGAAGCTTTCTTT,CASSLGTGGEAFF
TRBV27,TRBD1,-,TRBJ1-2,TGTGCCAGCAGGAGGACAGGGGGCAGGCGTCTCGGCTACACCTTC,CASRRTGGRRLGYTF
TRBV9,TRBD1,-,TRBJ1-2,TGTGCCAGCAGCTCGAACCGGGACAGGATTAACTATGGCTACACCTTC,CASSSNRDRINYGYTF
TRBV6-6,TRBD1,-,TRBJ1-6,TGTGCCAGCAGCAGCGACAGGGCCGGGTTAGGGTCACCCCTCCACTTT,CASSSDRAGLGSPLHF
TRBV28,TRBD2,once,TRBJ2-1,TGTGCCAGCAGTTGGTCGACTAGCGGGAACAATGAGCAGTTCTTC,CASSWSTSGNNEQFF
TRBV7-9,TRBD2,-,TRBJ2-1,TGTGCCAGCAGCGACACTAGCGGGCGCTCCTACAATGAGCAGTTCTTC,CASSDTSGRSYNEQFF
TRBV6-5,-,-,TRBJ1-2,TGTGCCAGCACCCCCGGGGGGGCTAACTATGGCTACACCTTC,CASTPGGANYGYTF
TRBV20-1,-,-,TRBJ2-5,TGCAGTGCCCAGACAGGAGAGACCCAGTACTTC,CSAQTGETQYF
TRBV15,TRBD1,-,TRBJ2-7,TGTGCCACCAGCTATGGACAGGGTTATTACGAGCAGTACTTC,CATSYGQGYYEQYF
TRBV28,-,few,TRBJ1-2,TGTGCCAGCAGTAGGGACATCTATGGCTACACCTTC,CASSRDIYGYTF
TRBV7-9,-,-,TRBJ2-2,TGTGCCAGCAGCTTATCCGCTGCGGGGGAGCTGTTTTTT,CASSLSAAGELFF
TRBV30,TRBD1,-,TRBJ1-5,TGTGCCTGGAACCAGGGGGCTAGCAATCAGCCCCAGCATTTT,CAWNQGASNQPQHF
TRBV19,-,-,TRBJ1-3,TGTGCCAGTAGTACTCAACTCTCTGGAAACACCATATATTTT,CASSTQLSGNTIYF
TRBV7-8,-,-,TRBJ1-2,TGTGCCAGCAGCTTAGCGACAAGGACAGTCACTAACTATGGCTACACCTTC,CASSLATRTVTNYGYTF
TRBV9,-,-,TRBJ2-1,TGTGCCAGCAGCGTAGTTGAGCGGAGCAATGAGCAGTTCTTC,CASSVVERSNEQFF
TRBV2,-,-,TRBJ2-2,TGTGCCAGCTATTATTCTAGCGCGGACACCGGGGAGCTGTTTTTT,CASYYSSADTGELFF
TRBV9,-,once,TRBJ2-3,TGTGCCAGCAGCGTAATAAGGGACACCTCTAGCACAGATACGCAGTATTTT,CASSVIRDTSSTDTQYF
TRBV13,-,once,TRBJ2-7,TGTGCCAGCAGCTTAAAGGGCGGGTTTGGAGAGCAGTACTTC,CASSLKGGFGEQYF
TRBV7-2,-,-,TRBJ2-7,TGTGCCAGCAGCTTAGTTCTCACAGGGCGCGACGAGCAGTACTTC,CASSLVLTGRDEQYF
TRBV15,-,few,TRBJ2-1,TGTGCCACCAGCAGAGTTTTAGGACAGCTGCAGTTCTTC,CATSRVLGQLQFF
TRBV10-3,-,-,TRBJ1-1,TGTGCCATCAGTGAGGAAGAGTCCTCTCAAGCTTTCTTT,CAISEEESSQAFF
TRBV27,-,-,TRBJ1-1,TGTGCCAGCAGCCAAACTACAGGGACGGGCAACACTGAAGCTTTCTTT,CASSQTTGTGNTEAFF
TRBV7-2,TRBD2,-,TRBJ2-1,TGTGCCAGCAGCTTAGCGCTGGGACTAGCGGGAAACAATGAGCAGTTCTTC,CASSLALGLAGNNEQFF
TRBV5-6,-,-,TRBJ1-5,TGTGCCAGCAGCTTGGGGTATGGCAGGGGTAGCAATCAGCCCCAGCATTTT,CASSLGYGRGSNQPQHF
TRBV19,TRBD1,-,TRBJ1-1,TGTGCCAGTAGTAGACAGGGGGCGAACACTGAAGCTTTCTTT,CASSRQGANTEAFF
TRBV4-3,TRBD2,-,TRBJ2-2,TGCGCCAGCAGCCAAAGAGCTCTAGCGGAAAACACCGGGGAGCTGTTTTTT,CASSQRALAENTGELFF
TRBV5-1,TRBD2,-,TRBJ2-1,TGCGCCAGCAGCGACCCTAGCGGGGCCACCTACAATGAGCAGTTCTTC,CASSDPSGATYNEQFF
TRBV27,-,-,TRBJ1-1,TGTGCCAGCAGTTCCCTGACAGACCTCAAACGCCCTTTCTTT,CASSSLTDLKRPFF
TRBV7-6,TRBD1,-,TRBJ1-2,TGTGCCAGCAGCCCCCAGGGGGCGAACTATGGCTACACCTTC,CASSPQGANYGYTF
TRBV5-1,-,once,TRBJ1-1,TGCGCCAGCAGCTTGGGTGGCAGGTCCACTGAAGCTTTCTTT,CASSLGGRSTEAFF
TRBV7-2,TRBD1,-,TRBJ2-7,TGTGCCAGCAGCTTGGGACAGGGGGCTTACGAGCAGTACTTC,CASSLGQGAYEQYF
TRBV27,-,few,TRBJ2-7,TGTGCCAGCAGTTTCCAGGGGCGCTACGAGCAGTACTTC,CASSFQGRYEQYF
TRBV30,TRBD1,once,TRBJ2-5,TGTGCCTGGGACAGGGACCGGGCAGAGACCCAGTACTTC,CAWDRDRAETQYF
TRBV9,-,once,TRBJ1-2,TGTGCCAGCAGCCTCGAAGAGGGCTACACCTTC,CASSLEEGYTF
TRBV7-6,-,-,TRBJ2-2,TGTGCCAGCAGGGAGGTTCCGAACACCGGGGAGCTGTTTTTT,CASREVPNTGELFF
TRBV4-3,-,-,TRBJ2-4,TGCGCCAGCAGCCAAGATAGCTGGACAGAAAGAAACAGTCAGTACTTC,CASSQDSWTERNSQYF
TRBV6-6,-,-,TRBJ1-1,TGTGCCAGCAGTTGGAGCTTAATGAACACTGAAGCTTTCTTT,CASSWSLMNTEAFF
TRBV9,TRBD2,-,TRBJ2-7,TGTGCCAGCAGCTCCGGACTAGATTACTACGAGCAGTACTTC,CASSSGLDYYEQYF
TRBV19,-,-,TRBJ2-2,TGTGCCAGTAGTATAGGTTTCGGCGGGACAGAGCGTTTCGGGGAGCTGTTTTTT,CASSIGFGGTERFGELFF
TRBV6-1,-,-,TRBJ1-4,TGTGCCAGCAGTGGATTCCGAGCAACTAATGAAAAACTGTTTTTT,CASSGFRATNEKLFF
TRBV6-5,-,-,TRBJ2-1,TGTGCCAGCAGGCGGAACTGGTCCCCCCGGGGTGAGCAGTTCTTC,CASRRNWSPRGEQFF
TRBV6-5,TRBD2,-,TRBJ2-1,TGTGCCAGCAGTTCGCCGCGGACTAGCAGTTACAATGAGCAGTTCTTC,CASSSPRTSSYNEQFF
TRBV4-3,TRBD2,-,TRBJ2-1,TGCGCCAGCAGCCACCCAGCGGGGGAGGGGTACAATGAGCAGTTCTTC,CASSHPAGEGYNEQFF
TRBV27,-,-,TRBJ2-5,TGTGCCAGCAGTCCCAACCGAGGATACCAAGAGACCCAGTACTTC,CASSPNRGYQETQYF
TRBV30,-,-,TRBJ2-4,TGTGCCTGGGGCCGGGACATTCAGTACTTC,CAWGRDIQYF
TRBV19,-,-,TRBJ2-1,TGTGCCAGTAGTAACGTGGGCCTTAGCTCCTACAATGAGCAGTTCTTC,CASSNVGLSSYNEQFF
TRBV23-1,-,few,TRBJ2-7,TGCGCCAGCAGTCAATCGGCGGGGCCATCAAGGCCTAGCTCCTACGAGCAGTACTTC,CASSQSAGPSRPSSYEQYF
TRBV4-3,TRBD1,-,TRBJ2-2,TGCGCCAGCAGCCATGGAGGGACAGGGTGGGCCGGGGAGCTGTTTTTT,CASSHGGTGWAGELFF
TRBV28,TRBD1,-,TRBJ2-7,TGTGCCAGCAGTTTAGGGGTCTGGGACAGCTCCTACGAGCAGTACTTC,CASSLGVWDSSYEQYF
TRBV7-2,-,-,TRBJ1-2,TGTGCCAGCAGCTTAGTGCCCCAGGGCGCCTATGGCTACACCTTC,CASSLVPQGAYGYTF
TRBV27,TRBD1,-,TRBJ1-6,TGTGCCAGCAGTCTTGGGACAGTAGATTCACCCCTCCACTTT,CASSLGTVDSPLHF
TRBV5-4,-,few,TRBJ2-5,TGTGCCAGCAGCTCCGGCCAAGAGACCCAGTACTTC,CASSSGQETQYF
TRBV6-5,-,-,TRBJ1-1,TGTGCCAGCAGTTACTTTGGTTTTCCCTCGGGTAGTTGGGCTTTCTTT,CASSYFGFPSGSWAFF